Below are 4 T cell receptor beta chains sequenced from a single sample in a study of blood T cells in healthy people across ages. PCR was performed a second time for about 7 to 11 cycles using a sample-barcoded 5' primer and a J-beta primer mix. TCRdb re-analysed the 5' RACE reads in MiXCR, keeping a single row per CDR3 protein. The data contain 1.8 million or so distinct CDR3 sequences, more than 35% of them singletons. Sequencing input: blood. These receptors originate from a human donor in good health.

This clonotype was seen only a few times. The chain carries TRBV11-3 and TRBJ2-5, with D maybe TRBD1 (7 bases). This CDR3 has 15 amino acids. Germline loops: CDR1 SGHNT, CDR2 YENEEA. Between the trimmed V and J ends, which lost 5 bases and 5 bases, there was a span of 18 bases. This CDR3 is CASSPQGGAGETQYF. The CDR3 DNA is TGTGCCAGCAGCCCTCAGGGGGGCGCAGGGGAGACCCAGTACTTC.

This chain uses TRBV27 with TRBJ1-2; no reliable D call. This CDR3 comprises 13 residues. Trimming removed 6 bases at V and 3 bases at J, with 11 bases between. Germline assignment: CDR1 MNHEY and CDR2 SMNVEV (reference sequence). In nucleotides, the CDR3 is TGTGCCAGCAGCTTTTCTGGGTACTATGGCTACACCTTC. Its translation: CASSFSGYYGYTF.

The gene calls are TRBV4-2 and TRBJ1-2; weak D call: TRBD1 (5 bases). Germline CDR1 is LGHNA and CDR2 is YNFKEQ. The CDR3 has 15 amino acids. Deletions cut 1 base from V and 5 bases from J, with 14 bases between. This chain's CDR3 is CASSQAETASYGYTF. CDR3 nucleotide sequence: TGTGCCAGCAGCCAAGCCGAGACAGCTAGTTATGGCTACACCTTC.

CDR3 amino acids: CSVLTGTMNTEAFF. CDR3 bases: TGCAGCGTACTAACCGGGACAATGAACACTGAAGCTTTCTTT. The chain is built from TRBV29-1 and TRBJ1-1; tentative D call: TRBD1 (6 bases). V lost 6 bases to trimming and J lost 0 bases, with 14 bases between them. This CDR3 has 14 residues. Looked up from germline, CDR1 is SQVTM and CDR2 is ANQGSEA. The whole variable domain, filled in from reference TRBV29-1 and TRBJ1-1, reads SAVISQKPSRDICQRGTSLTIQCQVDSQVTMMFWYRQQPGQSLTLIATANQGSEATYESGFVIDKFPISRPNLTFSTLTVSNMSPEDSSIYLCSVLTGTMNTEAFFGQGTRLTVV.